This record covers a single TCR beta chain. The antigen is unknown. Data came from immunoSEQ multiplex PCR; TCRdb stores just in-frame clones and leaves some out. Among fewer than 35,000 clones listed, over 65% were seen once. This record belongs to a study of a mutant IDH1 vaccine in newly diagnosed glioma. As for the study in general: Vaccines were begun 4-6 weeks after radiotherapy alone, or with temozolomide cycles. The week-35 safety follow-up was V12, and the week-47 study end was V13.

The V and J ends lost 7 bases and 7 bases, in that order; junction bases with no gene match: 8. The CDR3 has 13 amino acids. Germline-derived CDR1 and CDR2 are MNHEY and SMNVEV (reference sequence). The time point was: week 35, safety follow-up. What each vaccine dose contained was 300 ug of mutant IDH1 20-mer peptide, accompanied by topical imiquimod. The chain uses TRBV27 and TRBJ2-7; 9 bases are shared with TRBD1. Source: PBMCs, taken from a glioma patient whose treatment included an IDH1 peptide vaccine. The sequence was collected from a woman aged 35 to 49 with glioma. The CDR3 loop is CASTSQGAREQYF. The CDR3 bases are TGTGCCAGCACCTCACAGGGGGCGCGGGAGCAGTACTTC.